Shown below are 8 T cell receptor beta chains from a single sample sequenced in a study of blood T cell repertoires in COVID-19. Assay used: immunoSEQ multiplex PCR; TCRdb lists only in-frame clones, some missing. The sample lists under 80,000 clones, around 77% occurring once. The sample taken for sequencing was peripheral blood. The receptors derive from a human donor in a cohort sampled during active COVID-19.

This clone has more than one count but fewer than ten. The chain couples TRBV2 to TRBJ2-7; TRBD1 agrees at 9 bases. Trimming cost V 5 bases and J 5 bases; bases outside gene matches: 7. Germline CDR1 and CDR2: SNHLY and FYNNEI. This CDR3 is built from 14 residues. CDR3: CASSLRQGDNEQYF. CDR3 nucleotides: TGTGCCAGCAGTCTCCGACAGGGGGACAACGAGCAGTACTTC.

This clone showed up just once. This chain connects TRBV3-1 (or the pseudogene TRBV3-2) to TRBJ1-2; D not certain. With 1 base removed from V and 1 base from J, the gap between germline ends came to 4 bases. The CDR3 runs 13 residues. Germline CDR1 is LGHDT and CDR2 is YNNKEL (reference sequence). The CDR3 DNA is TGTGCCAGCAGCCAAGTTAGTAACTATGGCTACACCTTC. This encodes CASSQVSNYGYTF.

In DNA form, the CDR3 reads TGTGCCAGTAGGAAGGGAGGGAGAAATGAGCAGTTCTTC. This sequence encodes CASRKGGRNEQFF. The chain links TRBV19 to TRBJ2-1; 7 bases are shared with TRBD2. V trimming: 6 bases; J trimming: 7 bases; junction bases outside the gene matches: 6. This CDR3 spans 13 amino acids. CDR1 and CDR2 (germline): LNHDA, SQIVND (reference sequence).

This chain links TRBV6-6 with TRBJ1-4; 8 nucleotides line up with TRBD1. This CDR3 is built from 15 residues. V lost 0 bases, J lost 7 bases, and 4 bases stayed unmatched. Germline CDR1 and CDR2: MNHNY and SVGAGI (reference sequence). The CDR3 DNA reads as TGTGCCAGCAGTTACTCCGGGACAGGAGGTGAAAAACTGTTTTTT. This gives the protein CASSYSGTGGEKLFF.

The CDR3 is CASSSTRQGPYEQYF. DNA for the CDR3: TGTGCCAGCAGCTCCACCCGACAGGGCCCCTACGAGCAGTACTTC. J is TRBJ2-7 and V is TRBV7-8; TRBD1 matches 7 bases. This CDR3 region has 15 residues. The germline V gene encodes CDR1 SGHVS and CDR2 FQNEAQ. The junction had 8 bases not matched to a gene; V was cut back by 4 bases and J by 2 bases.

This sequence joins TRBV6-1 and TRBJ2-7; maybe TRBD2 (5 bases). The CDR3 covers 16 residues. CDR1 is MNHNS and CDR2 is SASEGT in the germline V gene. Deletions cut 4 bases from V and 3 bases from J, with 19 bases between. CDR3 amino acids: CASSAPGKISVYEQYF. The CDR3 region has the DNA TGTGCCAGCAGTGCCCCCGGGAAGATCAGCGTCTACGAGCAGTACTTC.

This chain joins TRBV4-3 and TRBJ2-7; 8 bases agree with TRBD2. Germline V CDR1 and CDR2: LGHNA, YSLEER. CDR3 size: 14 residues. V shed 0 bases and J 5 bases; nucleotides not matched to a gene: 3. CDR3 sequence reads: CASSQDTGGNEQYF. The CDR3 coding sequence is TGCGCCAGCAGCCAAGATACGGGAGGGAACGAGCAGTACTTC.

The chain is built from TRBV4-3 and TRBJ1-6; D ambiguous. V was pared by 3 bases and J by 8 bases, with 8 bases between. Per the germline V gene, CDR1 is LGHNA and CDR2 is YSLEER. The CDR3 is 13 residues long. CDR3 residues: CASSHDADSPLHF. In DNA, the CDR3 is TGCGCCAGCAGCCATGACGCGGATTCACCCCTCCACTTT.